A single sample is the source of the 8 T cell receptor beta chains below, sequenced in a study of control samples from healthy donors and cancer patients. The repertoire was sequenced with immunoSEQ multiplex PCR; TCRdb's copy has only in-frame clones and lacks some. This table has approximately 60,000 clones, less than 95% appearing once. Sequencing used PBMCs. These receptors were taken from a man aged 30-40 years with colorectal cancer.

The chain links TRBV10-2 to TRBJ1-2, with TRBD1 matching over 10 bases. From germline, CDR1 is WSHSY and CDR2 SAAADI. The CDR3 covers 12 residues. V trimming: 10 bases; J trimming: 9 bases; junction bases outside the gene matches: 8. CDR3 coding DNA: TGCGCCACCCGACAGGGGGCTCGTCGCTACACCTTC. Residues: CATRQGARRYTF.

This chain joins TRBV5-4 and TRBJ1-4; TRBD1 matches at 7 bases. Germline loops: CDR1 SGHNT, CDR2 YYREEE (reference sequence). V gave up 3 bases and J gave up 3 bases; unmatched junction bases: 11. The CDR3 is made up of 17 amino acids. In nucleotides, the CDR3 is TGTGCCAGCAGCTCATCTTCCACAGGGGATGCTAATGAAAAACTGTTTTTT. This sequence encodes CASSSSSTGDANEKLFF. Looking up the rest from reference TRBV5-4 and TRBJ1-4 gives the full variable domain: ETGVTQSPTHLIKTRGQQVTLRCSSQSGHNTVSWYQQALGQGPQFIFQYYREEENGRGNFPPRFSGLQFPNYSSELNVNALELDDSALYLCASSSSSTGDANEKLFFGSGTQLSVL.

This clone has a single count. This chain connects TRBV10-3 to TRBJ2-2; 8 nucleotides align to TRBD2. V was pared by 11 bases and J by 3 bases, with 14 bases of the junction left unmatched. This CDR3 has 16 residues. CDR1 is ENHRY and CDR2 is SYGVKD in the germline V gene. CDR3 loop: CASSPREGLDTGELFF. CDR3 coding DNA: TGTGCCTCATCACCCCGGGAGGGGTTGGACACCGGGGAGCTGTTTTTT.

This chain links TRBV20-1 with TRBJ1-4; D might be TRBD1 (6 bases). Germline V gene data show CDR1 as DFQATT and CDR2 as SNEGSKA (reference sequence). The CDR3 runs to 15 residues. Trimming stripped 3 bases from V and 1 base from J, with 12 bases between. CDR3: CSASWGGRTNEKLFF. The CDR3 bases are TGCAGTGCTAGTTGGGGGGGCCGAACTAATGAAAAACTGTTTTTT.

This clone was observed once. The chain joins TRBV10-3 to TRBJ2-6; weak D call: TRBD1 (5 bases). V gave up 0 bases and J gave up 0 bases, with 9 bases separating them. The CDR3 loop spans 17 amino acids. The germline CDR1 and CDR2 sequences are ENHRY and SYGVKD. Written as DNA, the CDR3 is TGTGCCATCAGTGAGTCCATCCAGGGCTCTGGGGCCAACGTCCTGACTTTC. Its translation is CAISESIQGSGANVLTF.

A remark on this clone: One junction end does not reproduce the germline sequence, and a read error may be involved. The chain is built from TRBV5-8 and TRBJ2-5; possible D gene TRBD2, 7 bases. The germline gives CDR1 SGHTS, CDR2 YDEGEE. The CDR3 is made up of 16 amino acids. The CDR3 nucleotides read TGTGCCAGCGGCTTCCGAGGGGGAGGGTTCCGAGAGACCCAGTACTTC. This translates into CASGFRGGGFRETQYF.

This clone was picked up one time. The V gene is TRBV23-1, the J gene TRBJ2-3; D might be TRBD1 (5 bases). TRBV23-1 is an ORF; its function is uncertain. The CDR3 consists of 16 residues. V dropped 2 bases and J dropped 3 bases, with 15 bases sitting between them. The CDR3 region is CASSQTYRPLTDTQYF. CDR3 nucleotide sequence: TGCGCCAGCAGTCAAACATACAGGCCCCTGACAGATACGCAGTATTTT.

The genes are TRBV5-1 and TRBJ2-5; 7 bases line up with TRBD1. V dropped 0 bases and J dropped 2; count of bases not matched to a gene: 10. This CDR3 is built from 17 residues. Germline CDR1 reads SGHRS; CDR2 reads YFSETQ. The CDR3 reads CASSLVSPGQIQETQYF. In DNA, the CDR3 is TGCGCCAGCAGCTTGGTGTCTCCGGGACAGATTCAAGAGACCCAGTACTTC.